The source of this T cell receptor beta chain is a study of T cell responses to AZD1222 COVID-19 vaccine (dated by TCRdb to about 2021). With regard to the full study: AZD1222 recipients with second doses at about 4 weeks or about 12 weeks were pooled, because spike-specific TCR depth and breadth did not differ between schedules. TCR sequencing covered over 230 trial participants: 200 to 220 given two doses of AZD1222 and about 26 given two doses of MenACWY control vaccine. Enrollment into the trials was organized by age into subgroups of 18-55, 56-69 and 70-plus years, and those subgroups contained roughly 150, 30 and 60 TCR-sequenced participants, respectively. The paper as a whole reports these results and caveats: Conclusions about previously exposed vaccinees are limited, since just a handful of AZD1222 recipients were seropositive for SARS-CoV-2 at baseline. The whole spike protein was spanned by vaccine-associated CD4 TCRs, and dominant responses were seen in regions 160-218 and 743-854. Reportedly, close to half of the unique spike-specific TCRs recognized epitopes lying outside the regions that are mutated in the B.1.351 and B.1.1.7 variants. A significant rise in spike-specific TCR breadth and depth was observed after two AZD1222 doses relative to day 0 and relative to MenACWY recipients. The 56-69-year group was small, and its depth increase did not reach significance, likely because of low power. Because no day 14 peak-response samples were available, repertoires were characterized only after the peak T cell response. Most participants were white British and females outnumbered males, and the authors suggested that clonal diversity may have been underestimated.

The sample's time point label, in plain terms: baseline before first vaccination. Vaccinee samples came from UK trials COV001 and COV002, including a single-blind randomized controlled phase 2/3 trial of AZD1222 (ChAdOx1 nCoV-19) in healthy adults. For TCRbeta chain sequencing, PBMC samples were collected from trial participants at day 0 and at day 28 after the second dose. The CDR3, cysteine through phenylalanine, is 15 amino acids long. Only the CDR3 DNA stays, 45 bases, in frame from base 1. The germline V gene specifies SNHLY as CDR1 and FYNNEI as CDR2. V lost 6 bases and J lost 2 bases; the stretch between them is 14 bases long. A note on this clone: Its antigen is unknown. Base qualities are missing; no much larger clone stands one base away.

The CDR3 regions of human TCRbeta chains were subjected to immunosequencing. Under the source paper's analysis protocol: Repertoire TCRs were checked for matches against a reference library of SARS-CoV-2-specific TCRs that had been generated using the MIRA antigen-specificity platform. Breadth was defined as the fraction of unique TCRs that were SARS-CoV-2-associated, and depth was defined as the fraction of total T cells that were SARS-CoV-2-associated. Using the MIRA data, each spike-specific TCR was assigned both to the spike region to which the TCR was reactive and to a CD4 or CD8 class. Log10-transformed breadth and depth values were compared by one-way ANOVA with Sidak's multiple comparisons tests. The clones in this table, taken by TCRdb from immuneACCESS, are in-frame only. Not every clone is retained; where verified, under half of the shortfall comes from an unresolved V gene, and the cause of the rest is unknown. V, J and clone size reflect that table, while D and trimming were determined from the DNA. Within this sample are about 100,000 clones, with roughly 84% of them counted one time only. The leading ten clones occupy approximately 16% of the sample.

The sample was peripheral blood, taken on day 0 of AZD1222 vaccination. This receptor chain uses TRBV2 and TRBJ1-5; 5 matching bases give a weak D call of TRBD1. The origin of this receptor is an adult in good health. Here is the DNA: TGTGCCAGCAGCGGTTCGTGGGGGGGCAATCAGCCCCAGCATTTT. This encodes CASSGSWGGNQPQHF.